This is a list of T cell receptor beta chains from one sample in a study of blood T cells in healthy people across ages. From the 5' RACE reads, TCRdb called clonotypes with MiXCR, one entry per CDR3 protein. The profile shows about 570,000 distinct CDR3 sequences, roughly a quarter of them singletons. The specimen sequenced was blood. These TCRs come from a woman aged 70-85 years in good health. CDR3s include the opening cysteine and the closing phenylalanine or tryptophan. A D gene is named only where the DNA matches it firmly. A clone size is listed for some rows: how often the clone was seen (once, few, many), or a class if it is expanded.

d_call j_call v_call clone_size cdr3_nt cdr3_aa
. TRBJ1-6 TRBV3-1 . TGTGCCAGCAGACGCCAGCAGGAAACCTCACCCCTCCACTTT CASRRQQETSPLHF
TRBD2 TRBJ2-5 TRBV29-1 few TGCAGCGTTGCAGGGTGGACTAGTTCGCGAGAGACCCAGTACTTC CSVAGWTSSRETQYF
TRBD1 TRBJ1-2 TRBV24-1 few TGTGCCACCGCGGGACAGGGGTTTGGCTACACCTTC CATAGQGFGYTF
. TRBJ2-1 TRBV7-9 . TGTGCCAGCAGCTTAGCAAGGGTCCGGGACGAGCACAATGAGCAGTTCTTC CASSLARVRDEHNEQFF
TRBD2 TRBJ2-1 TRBV12-3/TRBV12-4 once TGTGCCAGCAGTTTAGCGGGACTAGCGGGGGTCTACAATGAGCAGTTCTTC CASSLAGLAGVYNEQFF
. TRBJ2-3 TRBV24-1 few TGTGCCACCGAATCCACCGGGGTTCGCTCTTATACGCAGTATTTT CATESTGVRSYTQYF
TRBD2 TRBJ2-5 TRBV10-3 few TGTGCCACCAGCGGCGGGGGGGCCCAAGAGACCCAGTACTTC CATSGGGAQETQYF
TRBD2 TRBJ2-3 TRBV12-3/TRBV12-4 . TGTGCCAGCAGTTTAGCGGGACTAGCGGGGACTTACACAGATACGCAGTATTTT CASSLAGLAGTYTDTQYF
TRBD1 TRBJ1-2 TRBV2 . TGTGCCAGCAGTGAAGCCGGGACAGCTCTCTATGGCTACACCTTC CASSEAGTALYGYTF
TRBD1 TRBJ1-3 TRBV6-6 . TGTGCCAGCAGCACACAGGGGCCCTCTGGAAACACCATATATTTT CASSTQGPSGNTIYF
TRBD2 TRBJ2-5 TRBV4-1 few TGCGCCAGCAGCCAAGGGGGGTGGGAAGAAGCGGGATCGGGGACCCAGTACTTC CASSQGGWEEAGSGTQYF
. TRBJ2-5 TRBV7-2 . TGTGCCAGCAGCTTGGGACGGGAATCCCAGACCCAGTACTTC CASSLGRESQTQYF
TRBD2 TRBJ2-1 TRBV6-6 . TGTGCCAGCAGTTACTCTGGCGGGGGGGTCTATGAGCAGTTCTTC CASSYSGGGVYEQFF
TRBD1 TRBJ1-6 TRBV7-8 few TGTGCCAGCAGGTCCACAGGGGGCTTTGGTTCACCCCTCCACTTT CASRSTGGFGSPLHF
TRBD2 TRBJ2-5 TRBV9 few TGTGCCAGCAGCGTGGCCCCGGGACTAGCTAGAGAGACCCAGTACTTC CASSVAPGLARETQYF
TRBD2 TRBJ2-3 TRBV28 . TGTGCCAGCAGTTCCTGGACTAGCGGGGAACGGAATACGCAGTATTTT CASSSWTSGERNTQYF
. TRBJ2-3 TRBV7-2 . TGTGCCAGCAGCTTGGTTAGCGTCGATACGCAGTATTTT CASSLVSVDTQYF
TRBD2 TRBJ2-1 TRBV7-9 . TGTGCCAGCAGTGCTAGCGGTTTATCCTACAATGAGCAGTTCTTC CASSASGLSYNEQFF
. TRBJ2-5 TRBV18 . TGTGCCAGCTCTCGCGCGCTGGGGTCCCAAGAGACCCAGTACTTC CASSRALGSQETQYF
. TRBJ2-5 TRBV2 few TGTGCCAGCAGTGAAAGGGCAGGGCCGGAAAAGACCCAGTACTTC CASSERAGPEKTQYF
. TRBJ2-7 TRBV29-1 . TGCAGCGTTCGGTTCTGGGCTAACGAGCAGTACTTC CSVRFWANEQYF
TRBD2 TRBJ2-5 TRBV20-1 few TGCAGTGCGGATGAGACTAGCGGGGGGCAAGAGACCCAGTACTTC CSADETSGGQETQYF